This is a list of T cell receptor beta chains from one sample in a study of shared clonotypes between healthy human individuals. Clones were sequenced by immunoSEQ multiplex PCR, and TCRdb holds only the in-frame ones, with some missing. In the table there are about 490,000 clones, approximately 84% of which are singletons. The sequenced material came from PBMCs. These receptors all come from a woman in her 40s in good health. Some clones in this sample may be carry-over from other donors' samples. CDR3s include the opening cysteine and the closing phenylalanine or tryptophan. Each record gives: CDR3 DNA, CDR3 protein, V gene, clone size, D gene, J gene. A D gene is named only where the DNA matches it firmly. Clone sizes are given selectively: once, few, many, or a class where the clone is expanded.

CDR3 DNA: TGTGCCAGAAGCTTGGCCCCCGGGACTAGCGTACCCTGGCCCTTC; CDR3 protein: CARSLAPGTSVPWPF; V gene: TRBV7-9; clone size: NA; D gene: TRBD2; J gene: TRBJ2-7
CDR3 DNA: TGTGCCAGCAGTTCCTCGACAGTCACCGGGGAGCTGTTTTTT; CDR3 protein: CASSSSTVTGELFF; V gene: TRBV27; clone size: many; D gene: NA; J gene: TRBJ2-2
CDR3 DNA: TGCGCCATCCTGGGAGCGGGATCCTACGAGCAGTACTTC; CDR3 protein: CAILGAGSYEQYF; V gene: TRBV10-2; clone size: few; D gene: TRBD2; J gene: TRBJ2-7
CDR3 DNA: TGTGCCAGCAGCGACTACTACGAGCAGTACTTC; CDR3 protein: CASSDYYEQYF; V gene: TRBV2; clone size: few; D gene: NA; J gene: TRBJ2-7
CDR3 DNA: TGTGCCAGCAGTACACGGGGACACAATGTCGATGGCTACACCTTC; CDR3 protein: CASSTRGHNVDGYTF; V gene: TRBV6-5; clone size: NA; D gene: NA; J gene: TRBJ1-2
CDR3 DNA: TGTGCCAGCAGCTTAGGCCTCGGGGAGCAGTACTTC; CDR3 protein: CASSLGLGEQYF; V gene: TRBV13; clone size: NA; D gene: NA; J gene: TRBJ2-7
CDR3 DNA: TGTGCCAGTAGGGGGGTAGGGTACACCGGGGAGCTGTTTTTT; CDR3 protein: CASRGVGYTGELFF; V gene: TRBV19; clone size: NA; D gene: NA; J gene: TRBJ2-2
CDR3 DNA: TGTGCCAGCAGCAAAGATGGCCTAAACACCGGGGAGCTGTTTTTT; CDR3 protein: CASSKDGLNTGELFF; V gene: TRBV21-1; clone size: NA; D gene: NA; J gene: TRBJ2-2
CDR3 DNA: TGTGCCAGCAGCCCGAGAGGGGACAGCTATGGCTACACCTTC; CDR3 protein: CASSPRGDSYGYTF; V gene: TRBV21-1; clone size: NA; D gene: NA; J gene: TRBJ1-2
CDR3 DNA: TGCGCCAGCAGCCAAGAGCCGGAGGGTGAAGCTTTCTTT; CDR3 protein: CASSQEPEGEAFF; V gene: TRBV4-1; clone size: NA; D gene: NA; J gene: TRBJ1-1
CDR3 DNA: TGTGCCAGCAGCTTGGGGTCAGGGTGGAATCAGCCCCAGCATTTT; CDR3 protein: CASSLGSGWNQPQHF; V gene: TRBV7-8; clone size: NA; D gene: NA; J gene: TRBJ1-5
CDR3 DNA: TGTGCCATCAGCGAGGGGGGAATGAACACTGAAGCTTTCTTT; CDR3 protein: CAISEGGMNTEAFF; V gene: TRBV10-3; clone size: NA; D gene: NA; J gene: TRBJ1-1
CDR3 DNA: TGTGCCAGCAGCCGAGATGGGACAGCGAACACCGGGGAGCTGTTTTTT; CDR3 protein: CASSRDGTANTGELFF; V gene: TRBV11-3; clone size: NA; D gene: TRBD1; J gene: TRBJ2-2
CDR3 DNA: TGTGCCAGCAAAGGGCAGGGGGGATGGAATCAGCCCCAGCATTTT; CDR3 protein: CASKGQGGWNQPQHF; V gene: TRBV2; clone size: NA; D gene: TRBD1; J gene: TRBJ1-5
CDR3 DNA: TGTGCCAGCAGCCCAGGACGGAACTCCTACGAGCAGTACTTC; CDR3 protein: CASSPGRNSYEQYF; V gene: TRBV11-2; clone size: NA; D gene: NA; J gene: TRBJ2-7
CDR3 DNA: TGTGCCAGCAGTTCCCCAGGGGAGACCCAGTACTTC; CDR3 protein: CASSSPGETQYF; V gene: TRBV27; clone size: NA; D gene: NA; J gene: TRBJ2-5
CDR3 DNA: TGTGCCAGCAGCGCTCGACAGGGCTCGGAGACCCAGTACTTC; CDR3 protein: CASSARQGSETQYF; V gene: TRBV5-6; clone size: NA; D gene: TRBD1; J gene: TRBJ2-5
CDR3 DNA: TGTGCCAGCAGTTTATATTCTGGGGTGTCCTACGAGCAGTACTTC; CDR3 protein: CASSLYSGVSYEQYF; V gene: TRBV27; clone size: NA; D gene: NA; J gene: TRBJ2-7
CDR3 DNA: TGTGCCAGCAGACGAAGGGGGCTGGGTGAGCAGTTCTTC; CDR3 protein: CASRRRGLGEQFF; V gene: TRBV5-6; clone size: once; D gene: TRBD1; J gene: TRBJ2-1
CDR3 DNA: TGTGCCATCAGTGGTCCGGAGGGCAGGGGGACCTACGAGCAGTACTTC; CDR3 protein: CAISGPEGRGTYEQYF; V gene: TRBV10-3; clone size: NA; D gene: NA; J gene: TRBJ2-7
CDR3 DNA: TGTGCCAGCAGCTTCCGGACAGGTTCTAACTATGGCTACACCTTC; CDR3 protein: CASSFRTGSNYGYTF; V gene: TRBV7-2; clone size: NA; D gene: TRBD1; J gene: TRBJ1-2
CDR3 DNA: TGTGCCTGGACGGTAGCCACTGGAAACACCATATATTTT; CDR3 protein: CAWTVATGNTIYF; V gene: TRBV30; clone size: NA; D gene: NA; J gene: TRBJ1-3
CDR3 DNA: TGTGCCAGCAGCCCTCGGACTAGTGGGGACCCCGGGGAGCTGTTTTTT; CDR3 protein: CASSPRTSGDPGELFF; V gene: TRBV4-2; clone size: NA; D gene: TRBD2; J gene: TRBJ2-2
CDR3 DNA: TGTGCCATCAGTGAGTCGCAGGGGGCTGGAGGCTACACCTTC; CDR3 protein: CAISESQGAGGYTF; V gene: TRBV10-3; clone size: NA; D gene: TRBD1; J gene: TRBJ1-2
CDR3 DNA: TGTGCCAGCAGTTCCTCCGGGACAGGGAAAAACATTCAGTACTTC; CDR3 protein: CASSSSGTGKNIQYF; V gene: TRBV28; clone size: NA; D gene: TRBD1; J gene: TRBJ2-4
CDR3 DNA: TGCAGCGTATCGCCCTACAGGGATGGAAACACCATATATTTT; CDR3 protein: CSVSPYRDGNTIYF; V gene: TRBV29-1; clone size: NA; D gene: NA; J gene: TRBJ1-3
CDR3 DNA: TGTGCCAGCAGCGTAGGAGTAAATCAGCCCCAGCATTTT; CDR3 protein: CASSVGVNQPQHF; V gene: TRBV9; clone size: NA; D gene: NA; J gene: TRBJ1-5
CDR3 DNA: TGTGCCAGCAGTCCGGAAGCGGGAGTCACGCAGTATTTT; CDR3 protein: CASSPEAGVTQYF; V gene: TRBV28; clone size: NA; D gene: TRBD2; J gene: TRBJ2-3
CDR3 DNA: TGTGCCAGCAGTTACTCTTCGCCAGACTTAGATGGCTACACCTTC; CDR3 protein: CASSYSSPDLDGYTF; V gene: TRBV6-5; clone size: NA; D gene: NA; J gene: TRBJ1-2
CDR3 DNA: TGTGCCAGCAGTCTGACCGGGAGCTCCTACGAGCAGTACTTC; CDR3 protein: CASSLTGSSYEQYF; V gene: TRBV6-6; clone size: NA; D gene: NA; J gene: TRBJ2-7
CDR3 DNA: TGCGCCAGCAGTCAATCGTCCCAGGGAAATGGGGGACATGACTTC; CDR3 protein: CASSQSSQGNGGHDF; V gene: TRBV23-1; clone size: NA; D gene: NA; J gene: TRBJ1-2
CDR3 DNA: TGCAGCGTTCCCAGGGGCAATGAGCAGTTCTTC; CDR3 protein: CSVPRGNEQFF; V gene: TRBV29-1; clone size: NA; D gene: NA; J gene: TRBJ2-1
CDR3 DNA: TGTGCCAGCAGCGACTACACCGGGACCCGAGCTTTCTTT; CDR3 protein: CASSDYTGTRAFF; V gene: TRBV6-5; clone size: few; D gene: NA; J gene: TRBJ1-1
CDR3 DNA: TGTGCCAGCAGCTCCCTGAGAGGCGGGGAGCTGTTTTTT; CDR3 protein: CASSSLRGGELFF; V gene: TRBV7-8; clone size: once; D gene: NA; J gene: TRBJ2-2
CDR3 DNA: TGTGCCAGCAGCGGACAGGGGCGCTATGGCTACACCTTC; CDR3 protein: CASSGQGRYGYTF; V gene: TRBV9; clone size: NA; D gene: TRBD1; J gene: TRBJ1-2
CDR3 DNA: TGTGCCAGCAGTTTATCGGGACAGCCGACCTACGAGCAGTACTTC; CDR3 protein: CASSLSGQPTYEQYF; V gene: TRBV28; clone size: NA; D gene: TRBD1; J gene: TRBJ2-7
CDR3 DNA: TGTGCCAGCAGTGGATCACAGGTCGCCTATGGCTACACCTTC; CDR3 protein: CASSGSQVAYGYTF; V gene: TRBV6-5; clone size: NA; D gene: NA; J gene: TRBJ1-2
CDR3 DNA: TGTGCAAGTCGTACAAGGACGGTGAGCAATCAGCCCCAGCATTTT; CDR3 protein: CASRTRTVSNQPQHF; V gene: TRBV12-2; clone size: NA; D gene: NA; J gene: TRBJ1-5
CDR3 DNA: TGTGCCAGCAGCCGGGCCCCAGGCTTCCAGGGGCGAGGTGAAGCTTTCTTT; CDR3 protein: CASSRAPGFQGRGEAFF; V gene: TRBV7-2; clone size: once; D gene: NA; J gene: TRBJ1-1
CDR3 DNA: TGTGCCAGTAGTATAGGAGGGTTCGACTACGAGCAGTACTTC; CDR3 protein: CASSIGGFDYEQYF; V gene: TRBV19; clone size: NA; D gene: NA; J gene: TRBJ2-7
CDR3 DNA: TGTGCCAGCAGCCCCCGCGACATGGGTGCCTACGAGCAGTACTTC; CDR3 protein: CASSPRDMGAYEQYF; V gene: TRBV7-8; clone size: NA; D gene: NA; J gene: TRBJ2-7
CDR3 DNA: TGTGCCAGCAGCTTAATCCACATGAGCTCCTACAATGAGCAGTTCTTC; CDR3 protein: CASSLIHMSSYNEQFF; V gene: TRBV7-3; clone size: NA; D gene: NA; J gene: TRBJ2-1